These T cell receptor beta chains were read from a single sample in a study of CD8 T cells in Susac syndrome. Via MiXCR, TCRdb re-called the immunoSEQ multiplex PCR reads, giving one row per CDR3 protein. The sample carries about 140,000 distinct CDR3 sequences, approximately 95% recorded once. The source material was CD8+ T cells from PBMCs. The receptors were sampled from a human donor in good health. The CDR3 runs from the conserved cysteine through the conserved F or W. D genes are given only for firm matches. For some rows the clone size is stated as once, few or many, or as a class when expanded; others skip it.

J | D | size | V | CDR3 | DNA
TRBJ2-3 | TRBD2 | NA | TRBV27 | CASSLGLADTDTQYF | TGTGCCAGCAGTTTAGGACTAGCGGACACAGATACGCAGTATTTT
TRBJ2-7 | NA | NA | TRBV27 | CASGPDEQYF | TGTGCCAGCGGGCCCGACGAGCAGTACTTC
TRBJ2-5 | TRBD1 | NA | TRBV25-1 | CASSELTGGGETQYF | TGTGCCAGCAGTGAACTGACAGGGGGTGGGGAGACCCAGTACTTC
TRBJ2-1 | NA | NA | TRBV20-1 | CSAGDLGVPNEQFF | TGCAGTGCTGGGGACTTGGGGGTTCCCAATGAGCAGTTCTTC
TRBJ2-1 | TRBD2 | NA | TRBV27 | CASSLEVSGTIGEQFF | TGTGCCAGCAGTTTAGAGGTTAGCGGGACGATAGGTGAGCAGTTCTTC
TRBJ2-7 | NA | NA | TRBV24-1 | CATSTRVNGQYF | TGTGCCACCAGTACCCGGGTGAATGGACAGTACTTC
TRBJ2-5 | NA | NA | TRBV28 | CASGRRSQETQYF | TGTGCCAGCGGAAGAAGAAGCCAAGAGACCCAGTACTTC
TRBJ2-3 | TRBD1 | NA | TRBV27 | CASSVPGTGTDTQYF | TGTGCCAGCAGTGTGCCAGGGACAGGCACAGATACGCAGTATTTT
TRBJ2-3 | NA | NA | TRBV9 | CASSREAGTDTQYF | TGTGCCAGCAGCCGTGAAGCGGGCACAGATACGCAGTATTTT
TRBJ2-3 | NA | once | TRBV28 | CASRSTGLSGKDTQYF | TGTGCCAGCAGGTCGACAGGGCTTAGCGGGAAAGATACGCAGTATTTT
TRBJ2-2 | NA | NA | TRBV27 | CASSTYSGRTGELFF | TGTGCCAGCAGTACCTACAGCGGACGCACCGGGGAGCTGTTTTTT
TRBJ2-1 | TRBD2 | once | TRBV7-9 | CASSNSGRAINEQFF | TGTGCCAGCAGCAATAGCGGGAGGGCGATCAATGAGCAGTTCTTC
TRBJ2-2 | TRBD1 | NA | TRBV28 | CASSFGTGWAGELFF | TGTGCCAGCAGTTTCGGGACAGGTTGGGCCGGGGAGCTGTTTTTT
TRBJ2-7 | NA | NA | TRBV30 | CAWSVRNTKIGTEQYF | TGTGCCTGGAGTGTACGGAATACGAAAATAGGTACAGAGCAGTACTTC
TRBJ2-2 | TRBD1 | NA | TRBV20-1 | CSAGTGNTGELFF | TGCAGTGCGGGGACAGGGAACACCGGGGAGCTGTTTTTT
TRBJ2-5 | NA | NA | TRBV28 | CASKGHTAETQYF | TGTGCCAGCAAGGGACACACTGCGGAGACCCAGTACTTC
TRBJ2-1 | NA | NA | TRBV9 | CASSEMGEQFF | TGTGCCAGCAGCGAAATGGGTGAGCAGTTCTTC
TRBJ2-3 | NA | NA | TRBV6-2/TRBV6-3 | CASSQGFTDTQYF | TGTGCCAGCTCCCAAGGTTTCACAGATACGCAGTATTTT
TRBJ2-5 | NA | once | TRBV20-1 | CSASDIDYQETQYF | TGCAGTGCTAGCGACATCGATTACCAAGAGACCCAGTACTTC
TRBJ1-2 | NA | NA | TRBV9 | CASSVAAADYGYTF | TGTGCCAGCAGCGTAGCCGCGGCCGACTATGGCTACACCTTC
TRBJ2-1 | TRBD1 | NA | TRBV7-9 | CASSLGTGSSYNEQFF | TGTGCCAGCAGCCTCGGGACAGGGAGCTCCTACAATGAGCAGTTCTTC
TRBJ2-3 | NA | NA | TRBV28 | CATQRSRGTDTQYF | TGTGCCACCCAGCGGAGTCGCGGCACAGATACGCAGTATTTT
TRBJ2-2 | TRBD2 | NA | TRBV27 | CASSLRGVTGELFF | TGTGCCAGCAGTTTACGGGGGGTCACCGGGGAGCTGTTTTTT
TRBJ1-1 | NA | NA | TRBV7-9 | CASSFGPRAGAMNTEAFF | TGTGCCAGCAGCTTCGGGCCCCGCGCAGGGGCCATGAACACTGAAGCTTTCTTT
TRBJ2-1 | NA | NA | TRBV12-3/TRBV12-4 | CASSYWGSGDEQFF | TGTGCCAGCAGTTACTGGGGTTCTGGGGATGAGCAGTTCTTC
TRBJ1-2 | NA | NA | TRBV13 | CASSYTGAGGYEGYTF | TGTGCCAGCAGCTATACAGGAGCCGGGGGCTATGAAGGCTACACCTTC
TRBJ1-1 | NA | NA | TRBV9 | CASSVVSNTEAFF | TGTGCCAGCAGCGTAGTCAGTAACACTGAAGCTTTCTTT
TRBJ1-1 | NA | NA | TRBV20-1 | CSAPQNTEAFF | TGCAGTGCTCCCCAGAACACTGAAGCTTTCTTT
TRBJ2-2 | NA | NA | TRBV15 | CATSRDPRTDTGELFF | TGTGCCACCAGCAGAGATCCTAGGACAGACACCGGGGAGCTGTTTTTT
TRBJ1-1 | NA | NA | TRBV6-2/TRBV6-3 | CASSYSVANTEAFF | TGTGCCAGCAGTTACTCTGTGGCGAACACTGAAGCTTTCTTT
TRBJ2-1 | TRBD2 | NA | TRBV9 | CASSERGGSVRNEQFF | TGTGCCAGCAGCGAGAGGGGCGGGAGCGTTAGGAATGAGCAGTTCTTC
TRBJ1-1 | NA | NA | TRBV7-2 | CASSAPSGEWATEAFF | TGTGCCAGCAGCGCACCCTCAGGGGAATGGGCCACTGAAGCTTTCTTT
TRBJ2-1 | TRBD1 | NA | TRBV6-6 | CASSPRQGWIF | TGTGCCAGCAGTCCCAGACAGGGTTGGATCTTC
TRBJ2-2 | NA | NA | TRBV6-6 | CASHDTGELFF | TGTGCCAGCCACGACACCGGGGAGCTGTTTTTT
TRBJ2-3 | TRBD2 | NA | TRBV7-8 | CASSFSPGLAGDPTDTQYF | TGTGCCAGCAGCTTCTCCCCGGGACTAGCGGGAGACCCCACAGATACGCAGTATTTT
TRBJ2-7 | NA | NA | TRBV20-1 | CSARLGFRGAYEQYF | TGCAGTGCACGTTTGGGGTTCCGGGGAGCCTACGAGCAGTACTTC
TRBJ2-1 | NA | NA | TRBV24-1 | CAIQRAGASYNEQFF | TGTGCCATTCAGAGGGCAGGGGCCTCCTACAATGAGCAGTTCTTC
TRBJ1-2 | TRBD1 | NA | TRBV29-1 | CSARDSEPYGYTF | TGCAGCGCCCGGGACAGCGAGCCCTATGGCTACACCTTC
TRBJ2-7 | NA | NA | TRBV9 | CASSVDEPYEQYF | TGTGCCAGCAGCGTAGACGAACCCTACGAGCAGTACTTC
TRBJ2-7 | TRBD2 | NA | TRBV4-3 | CASSQGTSGTTSYEQYF | TGCGCCAGCAGCCAAGGGACTAGCGGGACGACTTCCTACGAGCAGTACTTC
TRBJ2-4 | TRBD1 | NA | TRBV27 | CASSLGTGGNIQYF | TGTGCCAGCAGTTTAGGGACAGGCGGAAACATTCAGTACTTC